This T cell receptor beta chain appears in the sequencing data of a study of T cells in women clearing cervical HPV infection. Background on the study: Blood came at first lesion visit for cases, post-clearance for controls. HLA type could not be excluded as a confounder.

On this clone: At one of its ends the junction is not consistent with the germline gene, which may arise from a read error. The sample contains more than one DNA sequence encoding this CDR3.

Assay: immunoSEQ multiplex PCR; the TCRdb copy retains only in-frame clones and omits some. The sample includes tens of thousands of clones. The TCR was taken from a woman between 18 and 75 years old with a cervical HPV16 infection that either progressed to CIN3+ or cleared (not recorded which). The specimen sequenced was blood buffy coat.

CDR3 DNA, as far as it was read: TGTGCCACCTTTGGACAGGGTATAGGAAACACG. It yields the protein CATFGQGIGNT. Given in full, the CDR3 is CATFGQGIGNTIYF. The genes are TRBV10-3 and TRBJ1-3, with TRBD1 matching 8 bases. The read is 3 residues too short to cover the CDR3 end, so that end is filled in from the germline J gene. CDR1 is ENHRY, CDR2 SYGVKD, per germline. This CDR3 spans 14 amino acids.